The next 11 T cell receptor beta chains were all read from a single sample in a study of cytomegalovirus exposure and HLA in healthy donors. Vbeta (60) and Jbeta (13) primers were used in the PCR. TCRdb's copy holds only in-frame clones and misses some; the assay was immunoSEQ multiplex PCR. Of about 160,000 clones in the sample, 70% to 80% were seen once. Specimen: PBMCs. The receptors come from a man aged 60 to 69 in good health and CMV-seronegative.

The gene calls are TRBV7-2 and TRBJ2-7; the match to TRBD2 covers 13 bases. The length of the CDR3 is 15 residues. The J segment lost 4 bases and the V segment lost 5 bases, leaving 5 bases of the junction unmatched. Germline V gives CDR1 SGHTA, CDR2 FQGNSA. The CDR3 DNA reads TGTGCCAGCAGCATAACTAGCGGGAGGGAATACGAGCAGTACTTC. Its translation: CASSITSGREYEQYF.

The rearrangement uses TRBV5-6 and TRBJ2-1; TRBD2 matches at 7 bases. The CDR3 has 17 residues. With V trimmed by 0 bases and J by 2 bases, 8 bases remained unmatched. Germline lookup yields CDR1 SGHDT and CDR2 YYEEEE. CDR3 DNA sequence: TGTGCCAGCAGCTTGGTGGCTCTAGCGGTTCCCTACAATGAGCAGTTCTTC. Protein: CASSLVALAVPYNEQFF.

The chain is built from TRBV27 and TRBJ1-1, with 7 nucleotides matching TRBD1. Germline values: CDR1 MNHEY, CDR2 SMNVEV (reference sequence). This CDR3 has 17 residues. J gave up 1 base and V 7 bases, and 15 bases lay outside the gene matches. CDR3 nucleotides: TGTGCCAGCACCCCTTTCACAGGGGCACGGCCGAACACTGAAGCTTTCTTT. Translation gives CASTPFTGARPNTEAFF.

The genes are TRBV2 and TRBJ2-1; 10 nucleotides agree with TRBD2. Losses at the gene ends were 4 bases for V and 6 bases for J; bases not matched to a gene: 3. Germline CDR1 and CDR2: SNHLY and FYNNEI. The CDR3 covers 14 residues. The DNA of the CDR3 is TGTGCCAGCAGTGTCAAGCGGGAGGGCAATGAGCAGTTCTTC. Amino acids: CASSVKREGNEQFF. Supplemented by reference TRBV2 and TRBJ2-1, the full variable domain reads EPEVTQTPSHQVTQMGQEVILRCVPISNHLYFYWYRQILGQKVEFLVSFYNNEISEKSEIFDDQFSVERPDGSNFTLKIRSTKLEDSAMYFCASSVKREGNEQFFGPGTRLTVL.

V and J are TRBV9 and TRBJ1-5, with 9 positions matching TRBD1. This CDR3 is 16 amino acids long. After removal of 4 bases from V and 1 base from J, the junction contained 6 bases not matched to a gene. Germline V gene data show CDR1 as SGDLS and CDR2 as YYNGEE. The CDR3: CASSPHGTGSNQPQHF. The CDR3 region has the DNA TGTGCCAGCAGCCCCCACGGGACAGGGAGCAATCAGCCCCAGCATTTT.

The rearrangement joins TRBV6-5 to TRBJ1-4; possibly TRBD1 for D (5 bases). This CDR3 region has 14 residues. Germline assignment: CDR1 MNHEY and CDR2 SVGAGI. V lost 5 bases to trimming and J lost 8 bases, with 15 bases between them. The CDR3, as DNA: TGTGCCAGCAGTCGTATGGGGGGGTCCGAAAAACTGTTTTTT. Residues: CASSRMGGSEKLFF.

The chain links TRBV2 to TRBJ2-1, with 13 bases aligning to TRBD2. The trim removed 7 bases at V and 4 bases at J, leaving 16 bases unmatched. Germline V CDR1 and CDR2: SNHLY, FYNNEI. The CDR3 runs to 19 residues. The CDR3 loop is CASIQTALVGLAGYNEQFF. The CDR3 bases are TGTGCCAGCATACAGACCGCCCTCGTGGGACTAGCGGGGTACAATGAGCAGTTCTTC.

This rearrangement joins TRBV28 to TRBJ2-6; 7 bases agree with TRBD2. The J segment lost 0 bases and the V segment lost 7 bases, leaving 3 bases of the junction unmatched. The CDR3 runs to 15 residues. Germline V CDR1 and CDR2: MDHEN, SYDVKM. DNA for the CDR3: TGTGCCAGCAACTCGGGGGGCTCTGGGGCCAACGTCCTGACTTTC. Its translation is CASNSGGSGANVLTF.

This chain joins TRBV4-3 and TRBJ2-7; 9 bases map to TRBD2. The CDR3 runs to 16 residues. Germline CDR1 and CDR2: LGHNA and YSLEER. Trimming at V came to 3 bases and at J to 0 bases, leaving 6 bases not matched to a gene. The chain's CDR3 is CASSHASGTFSYEQYF. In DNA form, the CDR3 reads TGCGCCAGCAGCCATGCTAGCGGGACCTTCTCCTACGAGCAGTACTTC.

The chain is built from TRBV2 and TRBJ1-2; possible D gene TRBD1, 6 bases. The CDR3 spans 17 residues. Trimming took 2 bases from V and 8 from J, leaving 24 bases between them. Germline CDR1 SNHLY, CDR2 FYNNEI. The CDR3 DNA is TGTGCCAGCAGTGAAAACAGGGACGAAAGACGTCTAAGGGGCTACACCTTC. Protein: CASSENRDERRLRGYTF.

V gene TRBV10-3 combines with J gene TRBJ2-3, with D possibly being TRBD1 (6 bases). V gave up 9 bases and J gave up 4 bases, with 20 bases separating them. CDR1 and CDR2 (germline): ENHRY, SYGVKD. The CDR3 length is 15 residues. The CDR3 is CAMGSEAGDADTQYF. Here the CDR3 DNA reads TGTGCCATGGGGTCGGAGGCAGGGGACGCAGATACGCAGTATTTT.